These T cell receptor beta chains were read from a single sample in a study of T cells in Graves' hyperthyroidism and ophthalmopathy. TCRdb recomputed calls from the multiplex PCR reads with MiXCR, one row per CDR3 protein. The sample holds 600,000 to 650,000 distinct CDR3 sequences; 15% to 20% are singletons and the top ten take 3% to 4%. The sequencing input was blood. These receptor sequences come from a woman in her 30s with Graves' hyperthyroidism. The CDR3 runs from the conserved cysteine through the conserved F or W. D genes are given only for firm matches. Part of the rows lack a size; the others show once, few, many or a class for expanded clones.

D gene	CDR3 length	V gene	clone size	J gene	CDR3 protein	CDR3 DNA
.	17	TRBV14	few	TRBJ2-1	CASSHAQGGAGYNEQFF	TGTGCCAGCAGCCATGCCCAGGGGGGGGCGGGGTACAATGAGCAGTTCTTC
.	15	TRBV4-3	few	TRBJ1-1	CASSQDQGSDTEAFF	TGCGCCAGCAGCCAAGATCAAGGCAGTGACACTGAAGCTTTCTTT
.	14	TRBV27	many	TRBJ2-7	CASSLQSDTYEQYF	TGTGCCAGCAGTTTACAATCGGATACCTACGAGCAGTACTTC
.	14	TRBV7-2	many	TRBJ2-7	CASRLAVTSYEQYF	TGTGCCAGCAGATTAGCGGTCACCTCCTACGAGCAGTACTTC
.	15	TRBV7-2	.	TRBJ2-3	CASSFPQGDLDTQYF	TGTGCCAGCAGCTTTCCCCAAGGGGATCTGGATACGCAGTATTTT
TRBD2	17	TRBV5-4	many	TRBJ2-3	CASSLDVSGWSTDTQYF	TGTGCCAGCAGCTTGGACGTTAGCGGGTGGAGCACAGATACGCAGTATTTT
TRBD2	21	TRBV28	few	TRBJ2-1	CASPPSSKTSGIASTYNEQFF	TGTGCCAGCCCACCATCGAGTAAAACTAGCGGGATTGCATCTACCTACAATGAGCAGTTCTTC
TRBD2	14	TRBV2	many	TRBJ2-1	CASSKRGSYNEQFF	TGTGCCAGCAGTAAGCGGGGCTCCTACAATGAGCAGTTCTTC
.	16	TRBV7-8	few	TRBJ2-1	CASSLMVGPPYNEQFF	TGTGCCAGCAGCTTAATGGTGGGACCACCCTACAATGAGCAGTTCTTC
TRBD1	14	TRBV5-1	.	TRBJ1-1	CASSRTGERGEAFF	TGCGCCAGCAGCAGGACAGGGGAGCGTGGTGAAGCTTTCTTT
TRBD2	15	TRBV20-1	few	TRBJ2-1	CSANNRDYRYNEQFF	TGCAGTGCTAATAACCGGGACTATCGATACAATGAGCAGTTCTTC
TRBD1	16	TRBV4-2	few	TRBJ1-2	CASSQDGTGRLYGYTF	TGTGCCAGCAGCCAAGATGGGACAGGGAGGCTGTATGGCTACACCTTC
TRBD1	16	TRBV6-1	.	TRBJ2-1	CASSRSRDRGGNEQFF	TGTGCCAGCAGCCGTTCCCGGGACAGGGGGGGCAATGAGCAGTTCTTC
.	16	TRBV12-3/TRBV12-4	many	TRBJ2-7	CASSFGGRGGEDEQYF	TGTGCCAGCAGTTTTGGGGGAAGGGGGGGAGAGGACGAGCAGTACTTC
.	16	TRBV6-1	few	TRBJ1-5	CASRLSSQGSNQPQHF	TGTGCCAGCAGATTAAGCTCCCAGGGAAGCAATCAGCCCCAGCATTTT
.	17	TRBV6-2/TRBV6-3	.	TRBJ1-5	CASRPDGGIRINQPQHF	TGTGCCAGCAGACCCGACGGTGGTATACGAATTAATCAGCCCCAGCATTTT
TRBD2	13	TRBV5-5	many	TRBJ2-2	CASSLTSAGELFF	TGTGCCAGCAGCTTGACTAGCGCCGGGGAGCTGTTTTTT
TRBD1	16	TRBV27	many	TRBJ1-5	CASSLLGTGGLQPQHF	TGTGCCAGCAGTTTACTGGGGACAGGTGGTCTTCAGCCCCAGCATTTT
.	14	TRBV28	many	TRBJ1-1	CASSPPTENTEAFF	TGTGCCAGCAGTCCTCCGACTGAGAACACTGAAGCTTTCTTT
.	18	TRBV18	.	TRBJ1-5	CASSPLGGEGIHNQPQHF	TGTGCCAGCTCACCACTTGGGGGGGAGGGAATCCACAATCAGCCCCAGCATTTT
.	13	TRBV29-1	few	TRBJ1-4	CSASKSTNEKLFF	TGCAGCGCGTCGAAGAGCACTAATGAAAAACTGTTTTTT
.	16	TRBV6-2/TRBV6-3	many	TRBJ2-7	CASSPHPVGALYEQYF	TGTGCCAGCAGCCCACATCCTGTCGGGGCGCTCTACGAGCAGTACTTC
TRBD2	16	TRBV25-1	.	TRBJ2-1	CASSATSGESYNEQFF	TGTGCCAGCAGTGCCACTAGCGGAGAGTCCTACAATGAGCAGTTCTTC
TRBD2	19	TRBV12-3/TRBV12-4	many	TRBJ2-2	CASSLIGLAGGPGTGELFF	TGTGCCAGCAGTTTAATCGGGCTAGCGGGAGGGCCCGGCACCGGGGAGCTGTTTTTT
.	13	TRBV4-3	many	TRBJ1-1	CASEKERGTEAFF	TGCGCCAGCGAAAAAGAAAGGGGGACTGAAGCTTTCTTT
.	20	TRBV6-2/TRBV6-3	few	TRBJ2-1	CASSYSRSGWRSPSYNEQFF	TGTGCCAGCAGTTACTCGAGGTCTGGGTGGCGGTCCCCTTCTTACAATGAGCAGTTCTTC
.	15	TRBV28	many	TRBJ2-1	CASSLFGGANNEQFF	TGTGCCAGCAGTTTATTTGGCGGGGCTAACAATGAGCAGTTCTTC
.	14	TRBV5-1	.	TRBJ1-1	CASSVQSGNTEAFF	TGCGCCAGCAGCGTTCAATCGGGGAACACTGAAGCTTTCTTT
TRBD2	17	TRBV3-1	few	TRBJ2-7	CASSPLHAGEVLHEQYF	TGTGCCAGCAGTCCCTTACATGCGGGAGAAGTCCTCCACGAGCAGTACTTC
.	13	TRBV19	.	TRBJ2-7	CASSNGPNYEQYF	TGTGCCAGTAGTAACGGACCAAATTACGAGCAGTACTTC
.	15	TRBV11-2	.	TRBJ1-5	CASSLLTGPNQPQHF	TGTGCCAGCAGCTTACTAACAGGGCCAAATCAGCCCCAGCATTTT
.	16	TRBV20-1	many	TRBJ1-5	CSARDLGLQNNQPQHF	TGCAGTGCTAGAGATCTCGGGTTACAGAACAATCAGCCCCAGCATTTT
.	13	TRBV20-1	few	TRBJ2-5	CSARVRFQETQYF	TGCAGTGCTAGGGTCCGGTTCCAAGAGACCCAGTACTTC
.	14	TRBV6-1	many	TRBJ1-2	CASSEQGFYYGYTF	TGTGCCAGCAGTGAGCAGGGATTTTATTATGGCTACACCTTC
TRBD2	16	TRBV28	many	TRBJ2-2	CASSPRLAGALGELFF	TGTGCCAGCAGTCCGAGACTAGCGGGAGCCCTCGGGGAGCTGTTTTTT
.	17	TRBV3-1	many	TRBJ2-1	CASSQDHTSLTYNEQFF	TGTGCCAGCAGCCAAGATCACACTAGCCTCACCTACAATGAGCAGTTCTTC
.	12	TRBV6-6	few	TRBJ1-1	CASSYGGSEAFF	TGTGCCAGCAGTTACGGAGGTTCTGAAGCTTTCTTT
TRBD1	11	TRBV20-1	.	TRBJ2-3	CSASTGTLRYF	TGCAGTGCTTCGACAGGGACCCTTAGGTATTTT
.	13	TRBV29-1	many	TRBJ1-1	CSAPPARNTEAFF	TGCAGCGCCCCCCCGGCCAGGAACACTGAAGCTTTCTTT
.	13	TRBV27	.	TRBJ2-7	CASSYWPTYEQYF	TGTGCCAGCAGTTATTGGCCCACCTACGAGCAGTACTTC
.	16	TRBV7-9	few	TRBJ1-3	CASSDRQVSPGNTIYF	TGTGCCAGCAGCGACCGACAGGTTTCTCCTGGAAACACCATATATTTT
TRBD1	14	TRBV5-1	.	TRBJ1-1	CASRDRSMNTEAFF	TGTGCCAGCAGGGACAGATCCATGAACACTGAAGCTTTCTTT
.	14	TRBV12-3/TRBV12-4	many	TRBJ1-5	CASSPRRNNQPQHF	TGTGCCAGCAGTCCCCGACGGAATAATCAGCCCCAGCATTTT
TRBD1	14	TRBV20-1	many	TRBJ2-3	CSAPGQAGTDTQYF	TGCAGTGCCCCGGGACAGGCGGGGACAGATACGCAGTATTTT
TRBD2	16	TRBV6-1	few	TRBJ2-1	CASSCTGLAGNNEQFF	TGTGCCAGCAGTTGCACTGGACTAGCGGGTAACAATGAGCAGTTCTTC
TRBD1	15	TRBV7-9	once	TRBJ2-7	CASSHRQGPIYEQYF	TGTGCCAGCAGCCACAGACAGGGGCCAATTTACGAGCAGTACTTC
TRBD2	16	TRBV4-1	many	TRBJ2-3	CASSQELAGFTDTQYF	TGCGCCAGCAGCCAAGAGTTAGCGGGATTCACAGATACGCAGTATTTT
.	15	TRBV7-8	few	TRBJ1-1	CASSESYRRGKGAFF	TGTGCCAGCAGCGAGAGCTACAGACGTGGGAAAGGAGCTTTCTTT
TRBD2	13	TRBV2	.	TRBJ2-5	CASQGGLQETQYF	TGTGCCAGCCAGGGAGGGCTCCAAGAGACCCAGTACTTC